The next 25 T cell receptor beta chains were all read from a single sample in a study of post-analysis software for immune sequencing data. Their antigens are not known. General study results and limits: The study found TRBV5-6, TRBV5-1 and TRBV20-1 among 4 or 5 TRBV segments more frequent in patients than controls.

The authors incorporated unique molecular identifiers into the TCR beta cDNA libraries. MiXCR was run by TCRdb on the PCR reads, yielding one entry per CDR3 protein. The sample has more than 350,000 distinct CDR3 sequences; approximately 37% are singletons. Source material: blood. These receptors were taken from a girl aged 2-15 years with multiple sclerosis.

The V gene is TRBV7-3, the J gene TRBJ1-5, with no clear D. This CDR3 is 15 amino acids long. Germline V gives CDR1 SGHTA, CDR2 FQGTGA. Trimming stripped 5 bases from V and 0 bases from J, with 11 bases between. The CDR3 DNA follows: TGTGCCAGCAGCATATCCGGGAATAGCAATCAGCCCCAGCATTTT. Its translation is CASSISGNSNQPQHF.

The chain uses TRBV18 and TRBJ2-4; D unresolved. CDR3 length equals 13 residues. The V and J ends lost 0 bases and 7 bases respectively, with 7 bases between them. Germline assignment: CDR1 KGHSH and CDR2 LQKENI. The CDR3 nucleotides read TGTGCCAGCTCACCACCCGGCAGTAACATTCAGTACTTC. This gives the protein CASSPPGSNIQYF. Together with reference TRBV18 and TRBJ2-4, the CDR3 gives the full variable domain: NAGVMQNPRHLVRRRGQEARLRCSPMKGHSHVYWYRQLPEEGLKFMVYLQKENIIDESGMPKERFSAEFPKEGPSILRIQQVVRGDSAAYFCASSPPGSNIQYFGAGTRLSVL.

This clonotype has just a few counts. The chain couples TRBV7-8 to TRBJ1-1, with 11 positions matching TRBD1. Germline trimming cut 5 bases from V and 4 bases from J; bases unmatched to any gene: 0. Germline V gene data show CDR1 as SGHVS and CDR2 as FQNEAQ. The CDR3 totals 13 residues. The CDR3 bases are TGTGCCAGCAGCGGACAGGGGGCCACTGAAGCTTTCTTT. It yields the protein CASSGQGATEAFF.

This clonotype was seen more than once but under ten times. The rearrangement joins TRBV7-8 to TRBJ2-2; D could derive from TRBD1 or TRBD2 (6 bases each). Per the germline V gene, CDR1 is SGHVS and CDR2 is FQNEAQ. V was cut by 3 bases and J by 7 bases, with 15 bases left in between. The CDR3 runs 15 residues. Written as DNA, the CDR3 is TGTGCCAGCAGCTTTGTGGGGGGCCCCAGCGGGGAGCTGTTTTTT. As protein: CASSFVGGPSGELFF.

The CDR3 region is CSASPGVRTDTQYF. The CDR3 DNA is TGCAGTGCTAGTCCAGGGGTTCGCACAGATACGCAGTATTTT. The rearrangement joins TRBV20-1 to TRBJ2-3; a weak D match, TRBD1 (6 bases). Looked up from germline, CDR1 is DFQATT and CDR2 is SNEGSKA (reference sequence). Between the trimmed V and J ends, which lost 3 bases and 1 base, there was a span of 11 bases. There are 14 residues in the CDR3.

Only a few counts were recorded for this clonotype. The rearrangement joins TRBV29-1 to TRBJ2-1; D possibly corresponds to TRBD1 (6 bases). The germline V gene has CDR1 SQVTM and CDR2 ANQGSEA. The CDR3 runs 15 residues. V lost 7 bases, J lost 11 bases, and 27 bases lay in between. The CDR3 is CSALSRARGARKQFF. The CDR3 nucleotides read TGCAGCGCTCTCTCAAGAGCCAGGGGTGCGCGAAAGCAGTTCTTC.

The chain carries TRBV20-1 and TRBJ1-5; possible D gene TRBD1, 6 bases. The CDR3 sequence is 15 residues long. V was clipped by 4 bases and J by 1 base, with 14 bases between them. CDR1 is DFQATT, CDR2 SNEGSKA, per germline (reference sequence). DNA for the CDR3: TGCAGTGCTATTAGGGGGACACAGAGCAATCAGCCCCAGCATTTT. Translated: CSAIRGTQSNQPQHF.

This clonotype was counted a few times. The rearrangement joins TRBV28 to TRBJ2-3; 8 positions match TRBD2. Germline V gives CDR1 MDHEN, CDR2 SYDVKM. The CDR3 length is 14 residues. V gave up 7 bases and J gave up 4 bases; unmatched junction bases: 7. The CDR3 DNA reads as TGTGCCAGCATCCCGAGCGGGGGAGCAGATACGCAGTATTTT. This codes for CASIPSGGADTQYF.

The V and J genes are TRBV6-5 and TRBJ1-4; D is possibly TRBD1 (5 bases). From germline, CDR1 is MNHEY and CDR2 SVGAGI. V shed 6 bases and J shed 3 bases, with 14 bases lying between them. The length of the CDR3 is 15 residues. The CDR3 is CASSPPGYSNEKLFF. The CDR3 coding sequence is TGTGCCAGCAGCCCCCCAGGGTACTCTAATGAAAAACTGTTTTTT.

This clonotype was observed once. This chain uses TRBV27 with TRBJ2-4, with D tentatively TRBD1 (6 bases). Germline loops: CDR1 MNHEY, CDR2 SMNVEV (reference sequence). Trimming removed 8 bases from V and 13 bases from J, with 24 bases in between. CDR3 length equals 14 residues. In DNA, the CDR3 is TGTGCCAGCGGCACGGGGACAAACGCCTACGGGCAGTACTTC. This translates into CASGTGTNAYGQYF.

This clonotype was observed a handful of times. The chain recombines TRBV6-2 or TRBV6-3 with TRBJ1-2; D possibly corresponds to TRBD1 (6 bases). Deletions cut 7 bases from V and 4 bases from J, with 16 bases between. This CDR3 comprises 14 residues. From germline, CDR1 is MNHEY and CDR2 SVGEGT. The CDR3 DNA follows: TGTGCCAGCAAACCGCGGGACACAATCTATGGCTACACCTTC. This translates into CASKPRDTIYGYTF.

The rearrangement joins TRBV7-2 to TRBJ2-3; 12 bases are shared with TRBD2. The ends lost 5 bases at V and 2 bases at J; junction bases unmatched: 5. There are 16 residues in the CDR3. Germline values: CDR1 SGHTA, CDR2 FQGNSA. The CDR3 loop is CASSQGLAGFTDTQYF. Written as DNA, the CDR3 is TGTGCCAGCAGCCAGGGACTAGCGGGTTTCACAGATACGCAGTATTTT.

J is TRBJ1-5 and V is TRBV20-1, with TRBD1 matching over 8 bases. V lost 4 bases, J lost 2 bases, and 4 bases stayed unmatched. The CDR3 spans 14 residues. Germline lookup yields CDR1 DFQATT and CDR2 SNEGSKA (reference sequence). CDR3 DNA: TGCAGTGCTACTGACAGGGGCCGCAATCAGCCCCAGCATTTT. This gives the protein CSATDRGRNQPQHF.

This clonotype was found a few times. This chain links TRBV5-1 with TRBJ1-4; 9 bases are shared with TRBD1. In germline, CDR1 is SGHRS, CDR2 YFSETQ. The CDR3 length is 15 residues. J was trimmed by 6 bases and V by 5 bases; bases with no gene match: 8. The CDR3 loop is CASSSTGGFDEKLFF. The CDR3 DNA follows: TGCGCCAGCAGTTCAACAGGGGGCTTTGATGAAAAACTGTTTTTT.

This CDR3 reads CASSQDNGGSGNQPQHF. The CDR3 nucleotides read TGCGCCAGCAGCCAAGATAATGGGGGCTCGGGCAATCAGCCCCAGCATTTT. The rearrangement joins TRBV4-3 to TRBJ1-5; a possible D gene is TRBD1 (6 bases). V gave up 0 bases and J gave up 2 bases, with 14 bases separating them. Germline values: CDR1 LGHNA, CDR2 YSLEER. This CDR3 is 17 amino acids long.

The sample holds a few counts of this clonotype. The rearrangement uses TRBV12-3 or TRBV12-4 and TRBJ2-1; D unresolved. CDR3 size: 15 residues. V lost 3 bases to trimming and J lost 0 bases, with 9 bases between them. The CDR3 spells CASSFGPSSYNEQFF. CDR3 bases: TGTGCCAGCAGTTTTGGGCCGAGCTCCTACAATGAGCAGTTCTTC.

This clonotype came up a few times. The chain couples TRBV29-1 to TRBJ1-5; 7 bases fit TRBD1. CDR3 length equals 14 residues. Germline V gives CDR1 SQVTM, CDR2 ANQGSEA. Trimming removed 5 bases from V and 0 bases from J; junction bases left unmatched: 4. This CDR3 is CSVSGGPSNQPQHF. The DNA of the CDR3 is TGCAGCGTTTCAGGGGGTCCTAGCAATCAGCCCCAGCATTTT.

The rearrangement uses TRBV7-2 and TRBJ2-5, with 7 bases matching TRBD1. From germline, CDR1 is SGHTA and CDR2 FQGNSA. The CDR3 totals 15 residues. V trimming: 6 bases; J trimming: 3 bases; junction bases outside the gene matches: 10. This chain's CDR3 is CASRATGPMKETQYF. The CDR3 DNA reads TGTGCCAGCAGGGCGACAGGGCCCATGAAAGAGACCCAGTACTTC.

The chain recombines TRBV5-1 with TRBJ1-1; D is unresolved. Trimming pared 0 bases from V and 1 base from J, leaving 7 bases between. CDR3 length: 14 residues. CDR1 SGHRS and CDR2 YFSETQ come from the germline V gene. The CDR3 DNA reads as TGCGCCAGCAGCTTGGTGGGTCCGAACACTGAAGCTTTCTTT. Residues: CASSLVGPNTEAFF.

This chain joins TRBV7-2 and TRBJ2-7, with 7 bases aligning to TRBD2. The CDR3 loop spans 16 amino acids. The V gene end was trimmed by 5 bases and the J gene end by 2 bases; junction bases not matched to a gene: 12. Germline V CDR1 and CDR2: SGHTA, FQGNSA. CDR3 residues: CASSNKNLAVPYEQYF. CDR3 DNA: TGTGCCAGCAGCAACAAGAACCTAGCGGTCCCCTACGAGCAGTACTTC.

The table lists this clonotype with a few counts. This rearrangement joins TRBV27 to TRBJ2-7; D perhaps matches TRBD2 (5 bases). V was clipped by 5 bases and J by 0 bases, with 14 bases between them. The CDR3 has 15 amino acids. Germline CDR1 and CDR2: MNHEY and SMNVEV (reference sequence). The CDR3 nucleotides read TGTGCCAGCAGTCCCCGACTGGGGAGCTCCTACGAGCAGTACTTC. Its translation: CASSPRLGSSYEQYF.

Note on this clonotype: One junction end does not reproduce the germline sequence, and a read error may be involved. The chain uses TRBV7-3 and TRBJ1-4; TRBD1 aligns across 7 bases. Germline CDR1 is SGHTA and CDR2 is FQGTGA. CDR3 length: 18 amino acids. This chain's CDR3 is CVSSLPGDRANDREKLFF. Written as DNA, the CDR3 is TGTGTCAGCAGCCTACCCGGAGACAGGGCGAATGACCGTGAAAAACTGTTTTTT. Complete variable domain (other parts from reference TRBV7-3 and TRBJ1-4): GAGVSQTPSNKVTEKGKYVELRCDPISGHTALYWYRQSLGQGPEFLIYFQGTGAADDSGLPNDRFFAVRPEGSVSTLKIQRTERGDSAVYLCVSSLPGDRANDREKLFFGSGTQLSVL.

As regards this clonotype: The CDR3 does not end in the conserved phenylalanine or tryptophan, so this is likely a read error. This rearrangement joins TRBV5-6 to TRBJ2-7; tentative D call: TRBD1 (5 bases). This CDR3 spans 13 amino acids. Trimming left V 4 bases short and J 0 bases short, with 8 bases between. Germline loops: CDR1 SGHDT, CDR2 YYEEEE. The CDR3 bases are TGTGCCAGCAGCCCAGGGTACTCCTACGAGCAGTACATC. Its protein product is CASSPGYSYEQYI.

V and J are TRBV10-3 and TRBJ2-7, with 10 bases identical to TRBD2. V shed 3 bases and J 6 bases; nucleotides not matched to a gene: 8. CDR3 length: 15 residues. Germline V CDR1 and CDR2: ENHRY, SYGVKD. Here the CDR3 DNA reads TGTGCCATCAGTGATGCTAGCGGGAGTGTGGCCGAGCAGTACTTC. Its translation: CAISDASGSVAEQYF.

V is TRBV12-3 or TRBV12-4 and J is TRBJ1-1; a possible D gene is TRBD1 (5 bases). Trimming took off 6 bases at V and 1 base at J, with 12 bases between the two ends. The CDR3 contains 14 residues. CDR3 in amino acids: CASRPRTTNTEAFF. The CDR3 region has the DNA TGTGCCAGCAGGCCCCGGACAACGAACACTGAAGCTTTCTTT.